These T cell receptor beta chains were read from a single sample in a study of technical replicates of blood from a few donors. The assay was immunoSEQ multiplex PCR, and TCRdb's table has in-frame clones only and misses some. In the table there are 50,000 to 70,000 clones, approximately 94% of which are singletons. Sequenced material: PBMCs. The receptors originated from a human donor in good health. Some clones in this sample may be carry-over from other donors' samples. The CDR3 runs from the conserved cysteine through the conserved F or W. D genes are given only for firm matches. Clone size is stated in some rows and not others, as once, few, many or a class when expanded.

TRBJ1-1 TRBV4-2 . . CASSQDPGRGTEAFF TGTGCCAGCAGCCAAGATCCCGGGAGAGGGACTGAAGCTTTCTTT
TRBJ1-6 TRBV7-9 . . CASSADRSTRASPLHF TGTGCCAGCAGCGCTGACAGGTCCACTAGGGCATCACCCCTCCACTTT
TRBJ2-1 TRBV19 . TRBD1 CASSSDRGMEQFF TGTGCCAGTAGTTCCGACAGGGGGATGGAGCAGTTCTTC
TRBJ2-7 TRBV9 . TRBD2 CASSSQAGVLDEQYF TGTGCCAGCAGCTCTCAGGCGGGGGTTCTAGACGAGCAGTACTTC
TRBJ1-6 TRBV10-3 . TRBD1 CAISRTGEGNSPLHF TGTGCCATCAGTCGGACAGGGGAAGGGAATTCACCCCTCCACTTT
TRBJ1-1 TRBV29-1 once TRBD1 CSVTDRGVTEAFF TGCAGCGTGACGGACAGGGGCGTCACTGAAGCTTTCTTT
TRBJ2-7 TRBV7-3 . TRBD1 CASSLGGAVNEQYF TGTGCCAGCAGCCTAGGGGGCGCGGTAAACGAGCAGTACTTC
TRBJ2-7 TRBV30 once TRBD2 CAWSRSSSGLAYEQYF TGTGCCTGGAGCCGCTCATCCTCGGGACTAGCGTACGAGCAGTACTTC
TRBJ2-5 TRBV7-6 . TRBD2 CASSPSLSGEDRILQYF TGTGCCAGCAGCCCAAGCCTTAGCGGGGAAGACCGTATCCTCCAGTACTTC
TRBJ2-7 TRBV28 . . CASMFSGQAYEQYF TGTGCCAGCATGTTCTCGGGACAAGCCTACGAGCAGTACTTC
TRBJ1-1 TRBV4-1 . . CASSQQGFHTEAFF TGCGCCAGCAGTCAACAGGGCTTCCACACTGAAGCTTTCTTT
TRBJ1-1 TRBV6-1 . TRBD1 CASTLRQGRDEAFF TGTGCCAGCACCCTAAGACAGGGGCGTGATGAAGCTTTCTTT
TRBJ2-7 TRBV19 . TRBD1 CASSVDREPYEQYF TGTGCCAGTAGTGTCGACAGGGAACCCTACGAGCAGTACTTC
TRBJ1-5 TRBV5-1 . TRBD1 CASSSGQGAGQPQHF TGCGCCAGCAGCTCGGGACAGGGGGCTGGTCAGCCCCAGCATTTT
TRBJ2-2 TRBV7-2 . TRBD1 CASSSRRTGSNTGELFF TGTGCCAGCAGCTCAAGGCGGACAGGGTCGAACACCGGGGAGCTGTTTTTT
TRBJ2-1 TRBV13 . . CASSLGRGSPNEQFF TGTGCCAGCAGCTTAGGTCGGGGGAGCCCGAATGAGCAGTTCTTC
TRBJ2-3 TRBV7-2 . . CASSPTGGGTDTQYF TGTGCCAGCAGCCCCACCGGAGGTGGCACAGATACGCAGTATTTT
TRBJ2-5 TRBV11-3 . . CASRPRRARETQYF TGTGCCAGCAGGCCCCGGAGGGCCAGAGAGACCCAGTACTTC
TRBJ1-5 TRBV6-6 . TRBD1 CASSYDRAGQPQHF TGTGCCAGCAGTTACGACAGGGCTGGGCAGCCCCAGCATTTT
TRBJ1-1 TRBV6-6 . . CASSRTEAFF TGTGCCAGCAGCCGCACTGAAGCTTTCTTT
TRBJ2-1 TRBV6-4 . TRBD2 CASPGTSDDELYNEQFF TGTGCCAGCCCGGGGACTAGCGACGACGAGTTATACAATGAGCAGTTCTTC
TRBJ2-2 TRBV7-3 . . CASSPQTTLPGELFF TGTGCCAGCAGCCCACAGACCACTTTGCCCGGGGAGCTGTTTTTT
TRBJ2-1 TRBV5-1 . . CASSLLTGDEQFF TGCGCCAGCAGCCTCCTGACAGGAGATGAGCAGTTCTTC
TRBJ2-1 TRBV5-1 . TRBD2 CASSEGTSRYNEQFF TGCGCCAGCAGCGAGGGGACTAGTCGTTACAATGAGCAGTTCTTC
TRBJ1-2 TRBV29-1 . TRBD1 CSTRTGRGYGYTF TGCAGCACCAGGACAGGGAGGGGATATGGCTACACCTTC
TRBJ1-5 TRBV6-4 . . CASSEQFNQPQHF TGTGCCAGCAGTGAACAGTTTAATCAGCCCCAGCATTTT
TRBJ1-6 TRBV7-2 few . CASSFQGNNSPLHF TGTGCCAGCAGCTTTCAGGGGAACAATTCACCCCTCCACTTT
TRBJ2-7 TRBV6-6 . TRBD1 CASSPGTGSSYEQYF TGTGCCAGCAGTCCCGGGACAGGGAGCTCCTACGAGCAGTACTTC
TRBJ2-2 TRBV6-4 . TRBD2 CASSKRERDGELFF TGTGCCAGCAGCAAGCGGGAGAGGGACGGGGAGCTGTTTTTT
TRBJ1-3 TRBV7-2 . . CASSTRPGQDTIYF TGTGCCAGCAGCACACGTCCAGGGCAAGACACCATATATTTT
TRBJ2-7 TRBV7-2 . TRBD2 CASITRAGVSREQYF TGTGCCAGCATCACTAGAGCGGGAGTCAGTCGCGAGCAGTACTTC
TRBJ2-2 TRBV4-1 . . CASSQTGWGRGPGELFF TGCGCCAGCAGCCAGACAGGCTGGGGCAGGGGCCCCGGGGAGCTGTTTTTT
TRBJ2-5 TRBV27 . TRBD2 CASSHLLGGGQETQYF TGTGCCAGCAGCCACTTGCTGGGGGGGGGCCAAGAGACCCAGTACTTC
TRBJ2-3 TRBV5-1 . TRBD1 CASDPGQGTDTQYF TGCGCCAGCGACCCGGGACAGGGGACAGATACGCAGTATTTT
TRBJ1-2 TRBV21-1 . . CASSNSPPLSGIDYGYTF TGTGCCAGCAGCAATTCCCCCCCGTTGTCAGGGATCGACTATGGCTACACCTTC